This T cell receptor beta chain was documented in a study of CD8+CD57+ T cells in acquired aplastic anemia listed by TCRdb under 2018. Study-wide context: A mean of 3.2 ug of DNA, ranging from roughly 0.18 to 30 ug, was extracted from sorted CD4+ and CD8+ cells.

In this study, sorted CD4+ and CD8+ T cells from the blood of healthy subjects and of severe aplastic anemia patients had their TCR repertoires deep-sequenced. Ficoll-Paque density gradient centrifugation was used to isolate peripheral blood mononuclear cells. Before DNA was extracted, CD4+ and CD8+ T cells were sorted using either FACS or magnetic beads. The CDR3, from cysteine to phenylalanine, totals 15 residues. Left in the record is the CDR3 DNA by itself, 45 bases read in frame from the first base. Per the germline V gene, SGHTA is the CDR1 and FQGTGA is the CDR2. Trimming costs V 9 bases and J 0 bases, and their ends lie 15 bases apart. Profiling of TCR beta VDJ combinations and CDR3 sequences used genomic DNA as the template. TCR repertoire sequencing was run on an Illumina HiSeq 2000. As for how the authors treated the data: TRBV/TRBJ rearrangement plots, CDR3 size and DJ length profiles, and Simpson's diversity index were used to evaluate the repertoires. The most abundant DNA sequence in the deep sequencing data was defined as the immunodominant clone. CDR3 amino acid sequences were checked for sharing across subjects and were also compared against the VDJdb database and published repertoires. In TCRdb, the public reads were trimmed at Q25 with fastp and aligned with MiXCR, with productive beta chains retained. Each record represents a unique CDR3 protein, reported with the most common genes and DNA among its rows. The V and J calls were determined by TCRdb, not by the authors. The sample table holds about 270,000 distinct CDR3 sequences, of which roughly 50% were seen once. The ten largest account for 8% of the sample.

General findings and caveats noted by the study authors: Although 25 to 30 CD8+ CDR3 sequences were shared by patients and controls, these sequences appeared highly expressed in patients and within the immunodominant clones of patients. CD8+ Simpson's diversity did not differ significantly between patients and healthy controls (P=0.060).

As regards this clonotype: Its antigen is still unknown. Per-base qualities were not stored, and no clone one base away is much larger.

The rearranged chain carries TRBV7-3 and TRBJ1-3, with the D gene uncertain. The sequenced sample consisted of sorted CD4+, CD8+, or CD8+CD57+ T cells (not recorded which) from PBMCs. The TCR comes from a human donor with severe aplastic anemia or a healthy control (not recorded which). This receptor carries the CDR3 CASSGQRSSGNTIYF. The nucleotide sequence is TGTGCCAGTAGCGGGCAGAGAAGCTCTGGAAACACCATATATTTT.